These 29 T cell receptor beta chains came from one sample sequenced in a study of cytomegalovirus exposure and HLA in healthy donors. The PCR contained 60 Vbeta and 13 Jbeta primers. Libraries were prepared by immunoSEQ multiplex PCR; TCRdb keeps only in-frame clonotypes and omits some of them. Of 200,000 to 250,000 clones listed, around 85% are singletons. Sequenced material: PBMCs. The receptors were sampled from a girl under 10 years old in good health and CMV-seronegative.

This CDR3 reads CASSHTASISTTYGYTF. The CDR3 DNA is TGTGCCAGCAGCCATACAGCCTCGATATCAACGACCTATGGCTACACCTTC. This chain connects TRBV7-9 to TRBJ1-2; D gene ambiguous. Trimming cost V 5 bases and J 4 bases, with 23 bases left between them. The CDR3 is 17 residues long. Germline V gene data show CDR1 as SEHNR and CDR2 as FQNEAQ (reference sequence).

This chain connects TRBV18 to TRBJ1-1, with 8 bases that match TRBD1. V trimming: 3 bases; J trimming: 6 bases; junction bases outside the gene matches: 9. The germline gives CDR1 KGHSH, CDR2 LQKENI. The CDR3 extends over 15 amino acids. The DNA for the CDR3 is TGTGCCAGCTCACCGTCGACAGGGGCTACGGCTGAAGCTTTCTTT. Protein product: CASSPSTGATAEAFF.

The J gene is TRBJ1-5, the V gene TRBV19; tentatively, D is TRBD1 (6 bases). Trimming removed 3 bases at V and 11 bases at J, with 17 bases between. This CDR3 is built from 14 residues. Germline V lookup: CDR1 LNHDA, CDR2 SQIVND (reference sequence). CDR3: CASSIAGVPSAQHF. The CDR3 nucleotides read TGTGCCAGTAGTATCGCAGGGGTCCCTTCGGCCCAGCATTTT.

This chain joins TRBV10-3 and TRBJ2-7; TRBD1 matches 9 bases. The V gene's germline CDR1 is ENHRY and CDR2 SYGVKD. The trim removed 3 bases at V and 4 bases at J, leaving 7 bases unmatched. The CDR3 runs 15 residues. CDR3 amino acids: CAISDTGTGLYEQYF. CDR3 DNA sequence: TGTGCCATCAGTGATACCGGGACAGGGCTGTACGAGCAGTACTTC.

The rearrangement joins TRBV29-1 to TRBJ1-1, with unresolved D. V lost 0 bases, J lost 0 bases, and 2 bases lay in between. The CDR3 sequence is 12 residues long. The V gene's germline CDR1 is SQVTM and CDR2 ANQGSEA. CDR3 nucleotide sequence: TGCAGCGTTGAAGACATGAACACTGAAGCTTTCTTT. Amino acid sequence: CSVEDMNTEAFF.

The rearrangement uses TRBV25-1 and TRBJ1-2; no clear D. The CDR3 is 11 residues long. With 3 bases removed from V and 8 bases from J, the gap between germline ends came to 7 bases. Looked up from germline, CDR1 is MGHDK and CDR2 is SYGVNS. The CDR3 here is CASSDLRGYTF. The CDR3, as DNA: TGTGCCAGCAGTGATCTCCGGGGCTACACCTTC.

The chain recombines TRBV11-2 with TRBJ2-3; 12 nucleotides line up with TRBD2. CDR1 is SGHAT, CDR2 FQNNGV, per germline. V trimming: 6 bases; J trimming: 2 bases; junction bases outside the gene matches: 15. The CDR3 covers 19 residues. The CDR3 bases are TGTGCCAGCAGACCGCTAGCGCTAGCGGGGGGGCCCATCACAGATACGCAGTATTTT. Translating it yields CASRPLALAGGPITDTQYF.

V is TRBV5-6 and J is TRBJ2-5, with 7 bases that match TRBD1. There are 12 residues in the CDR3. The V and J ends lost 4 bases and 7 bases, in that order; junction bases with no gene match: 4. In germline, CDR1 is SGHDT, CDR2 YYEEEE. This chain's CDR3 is CASSRTGGTQYF. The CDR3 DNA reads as TGTGCCAGCAGCCGGACAGGCGGGACCCAGTACTTC. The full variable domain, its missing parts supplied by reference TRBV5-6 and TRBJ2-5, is DAGVTQSPTHLIKTRGQQVTLRCSPKSGHDTVSWYQQALGQGPQFIFQYYEEEERQRGNFPDRFSGHQFPNYSSELNVNALLLGDSALYLCASSRTGGTQYFGPGTRLLVL.

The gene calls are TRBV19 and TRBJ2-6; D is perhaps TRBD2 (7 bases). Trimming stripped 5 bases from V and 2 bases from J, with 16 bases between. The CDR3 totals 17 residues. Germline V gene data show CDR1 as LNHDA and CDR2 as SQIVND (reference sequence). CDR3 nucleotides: TGTGCCAGTAGTGACTTTGGGGGGGGCGCTGGGGCCAACGTCCTGACTTTC. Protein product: CASSDFGGGAGANVLTF.

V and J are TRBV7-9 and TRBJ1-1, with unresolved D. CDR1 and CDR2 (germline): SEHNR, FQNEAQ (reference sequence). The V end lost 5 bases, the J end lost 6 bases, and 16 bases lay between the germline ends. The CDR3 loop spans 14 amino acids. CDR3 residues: CASSHGEPSPEAFF. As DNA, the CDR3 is TGTGCCAGCAGCCACGGGGAGCCTAGCCCTGAAGCTTTCTTT.

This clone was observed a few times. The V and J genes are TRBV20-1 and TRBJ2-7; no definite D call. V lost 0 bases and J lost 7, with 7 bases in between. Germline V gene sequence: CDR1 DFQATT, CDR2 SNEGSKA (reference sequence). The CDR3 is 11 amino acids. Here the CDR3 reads CSARERWEQYF. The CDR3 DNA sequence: TGCAGTGCTAGAGAACGGTGGGAGCAGTACTTC.

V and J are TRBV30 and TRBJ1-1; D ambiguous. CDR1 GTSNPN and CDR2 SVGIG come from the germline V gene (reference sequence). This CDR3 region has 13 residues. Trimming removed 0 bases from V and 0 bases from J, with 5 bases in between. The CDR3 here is CAWSVQVNTEAFF. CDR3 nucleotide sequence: TGTGCCTGGAGTGTTCAGGTGAACACTGAAGCTTTCTTT.

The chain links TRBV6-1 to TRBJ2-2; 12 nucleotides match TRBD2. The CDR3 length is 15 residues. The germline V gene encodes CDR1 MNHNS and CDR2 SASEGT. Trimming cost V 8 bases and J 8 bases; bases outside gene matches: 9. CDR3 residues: CASRPGLAGTGELFF. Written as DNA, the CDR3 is TGTGCCAGCCGACCCGGACTAGCGGGAACTGGGGAGCTGTTTTTT.

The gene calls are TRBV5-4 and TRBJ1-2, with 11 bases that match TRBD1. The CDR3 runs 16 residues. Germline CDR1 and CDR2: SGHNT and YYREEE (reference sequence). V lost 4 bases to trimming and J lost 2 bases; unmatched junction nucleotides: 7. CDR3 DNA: TGTGCCAGCAGCACAGGACAGGGGGCGCAAAACTATGGCTACACCTTC. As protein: CASSTGQGAQNYGYTF.

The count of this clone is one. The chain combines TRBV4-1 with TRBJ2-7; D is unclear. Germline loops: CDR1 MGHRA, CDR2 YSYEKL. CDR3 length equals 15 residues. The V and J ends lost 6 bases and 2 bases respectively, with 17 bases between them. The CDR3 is CASSYSHRAAYEQYF. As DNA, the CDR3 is TGCGCCAGCAGTTATTCGCACAGAGCCGCCTACGAGCAGTACTTC.

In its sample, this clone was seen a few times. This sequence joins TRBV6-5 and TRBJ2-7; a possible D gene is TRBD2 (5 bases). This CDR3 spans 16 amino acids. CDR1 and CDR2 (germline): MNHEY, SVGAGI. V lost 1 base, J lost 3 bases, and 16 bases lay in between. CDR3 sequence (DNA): TGTGCCAGCAGTTACTTGTATCCACGAGGGAACTACGAGCAGTACTTC. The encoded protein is CASSYLYPRGNYEQYF.

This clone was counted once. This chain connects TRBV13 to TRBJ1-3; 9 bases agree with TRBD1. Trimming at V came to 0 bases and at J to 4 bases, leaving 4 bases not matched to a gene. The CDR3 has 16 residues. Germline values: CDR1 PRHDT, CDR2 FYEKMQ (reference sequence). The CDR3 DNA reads TGTGCCAGCAGCTTAGGCCGAGGGACAGGGGGAAACACCATATATTTT. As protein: CASSLGRGTGGNTIYF.

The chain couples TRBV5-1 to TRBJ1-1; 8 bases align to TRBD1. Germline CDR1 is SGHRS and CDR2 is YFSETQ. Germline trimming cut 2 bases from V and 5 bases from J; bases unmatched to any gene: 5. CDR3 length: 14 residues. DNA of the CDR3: TGCGCCAGCAGCTTACGACAGGGGAGGACTGAAGCTTTCTTT. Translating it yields CASSLRQGRTEAFF.

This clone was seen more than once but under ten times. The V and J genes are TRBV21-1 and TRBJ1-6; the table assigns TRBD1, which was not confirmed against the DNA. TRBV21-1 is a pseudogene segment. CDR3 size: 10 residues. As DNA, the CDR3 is TGTGCCAGCAGCAAAACAGGGTTTGGCTTT. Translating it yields CASSKTGFGF.

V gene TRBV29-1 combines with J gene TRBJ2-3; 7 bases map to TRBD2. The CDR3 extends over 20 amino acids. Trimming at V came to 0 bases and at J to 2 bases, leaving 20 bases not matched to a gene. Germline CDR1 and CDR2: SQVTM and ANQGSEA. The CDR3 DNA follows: TGCAGCGTTGAAGACTCTGTTGGTGTTAATCCCGGGACTAACACAGATACGCAGTATTTT. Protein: CSVEDSVGVNPGTNTDTQYF.

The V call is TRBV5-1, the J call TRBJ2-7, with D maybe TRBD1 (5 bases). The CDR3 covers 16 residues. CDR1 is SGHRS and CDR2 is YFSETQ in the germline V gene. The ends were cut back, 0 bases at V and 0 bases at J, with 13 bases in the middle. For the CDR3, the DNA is TGCGCCAGCAGCTTGGAGGGGCCTCCAAGCTCCTACGAGCAGTACTTC. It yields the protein CASSLEGPPSSYEQYF.

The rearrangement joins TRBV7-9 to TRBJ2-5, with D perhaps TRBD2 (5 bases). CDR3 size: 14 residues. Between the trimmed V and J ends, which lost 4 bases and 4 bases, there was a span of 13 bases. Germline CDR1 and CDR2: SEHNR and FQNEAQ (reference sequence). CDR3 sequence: CASSSTSRGETQYF. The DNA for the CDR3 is TGTGCCAGCAGCTCGACATCCCGGGGAGAGACCCAGTACTTC.

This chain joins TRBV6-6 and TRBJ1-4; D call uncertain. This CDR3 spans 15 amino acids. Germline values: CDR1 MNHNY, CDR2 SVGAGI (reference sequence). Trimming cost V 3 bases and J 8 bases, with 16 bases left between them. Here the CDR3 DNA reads TGTGCCAGCAGTTATTTGGGAGGAAGTAAGGAAAAACTGTTTTTT. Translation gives CASSYLGGSKEKLFF.

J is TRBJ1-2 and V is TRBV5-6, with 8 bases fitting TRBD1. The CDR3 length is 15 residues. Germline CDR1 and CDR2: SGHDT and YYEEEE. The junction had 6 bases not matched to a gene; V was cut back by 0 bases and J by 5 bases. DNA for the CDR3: TGTGCCAGCAGCTTGGCAGGGGGCACTAGGTATGGCTACACCTTC. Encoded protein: CASSLAGGTRYGYTF.

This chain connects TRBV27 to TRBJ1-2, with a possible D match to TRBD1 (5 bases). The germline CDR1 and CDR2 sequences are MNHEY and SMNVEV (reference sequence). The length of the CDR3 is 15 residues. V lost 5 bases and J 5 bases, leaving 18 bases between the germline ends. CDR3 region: CASSISPGEWYGYTF. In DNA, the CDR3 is TGTGCCAGCAGTATCTCCCCGGGGGAGTGGTATGGCTACACCTTC.

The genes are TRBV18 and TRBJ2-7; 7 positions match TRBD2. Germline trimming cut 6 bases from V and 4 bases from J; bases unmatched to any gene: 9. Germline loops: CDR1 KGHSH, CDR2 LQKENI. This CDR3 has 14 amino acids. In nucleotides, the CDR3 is TGTGCCAGCTCCCCTCTGTGGGGGGGTTACGAGCAGTACTTC. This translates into CASSPLWGGYEQYF.

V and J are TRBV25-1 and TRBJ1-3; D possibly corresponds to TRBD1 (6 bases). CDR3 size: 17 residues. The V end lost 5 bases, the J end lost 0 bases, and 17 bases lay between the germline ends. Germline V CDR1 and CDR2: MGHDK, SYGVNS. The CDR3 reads CASSPPGAGASGNTIYF. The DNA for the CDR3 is TGTGCCAGCAGTCCCCCTGGTGCGGGGGCCTCTGGAAACACCATATATTTT.

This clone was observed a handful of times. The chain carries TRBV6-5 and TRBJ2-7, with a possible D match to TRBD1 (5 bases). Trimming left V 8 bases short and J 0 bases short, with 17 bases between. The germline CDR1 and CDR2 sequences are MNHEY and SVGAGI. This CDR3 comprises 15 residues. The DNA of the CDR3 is TGTGCCAGCCTCACAGGTTACAAGAGCTCCTACGAGCAGTACTTC. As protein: CASLTGYKSSYEQYF.

CDR3 in amino acids: CASSLAWSDNEQFF. CDR3 sequence (DNA): TGTGCCAGCAGCTTAGCGTGGAGCGACAATGAGCAGTTCTTC. The genes are TRBV7-8 and TRBJ2-1; no clear D gene. Looked up from germline, CDR1 is SGHVS and CDR2 is FQNEAQ. V lost 0 bases and J lost 5, with 8 bases in between. CDR3 length: 14 amino acids.